Each of the 32 T cell receptor beta chains below was sequenced from the same sample in a study of T cell clonotyping in hematopoietic cell transplantation. The repertoire was sequenced with immunoSEQ multiplex PCR; TCRdb's copy has only in-frame clones and lacks some. The sample lists 5,500 to 6,000 clones; around 84% were seen once. As to time point: recipient sample about 28 days before transplant, after cytoreduction. The sequences come from peripheral blood mononuclear cells, collected before stem cell transplant. The source is a woman aged 50 to 60 with acute myeloid leukemia. Some clones in this sample may be carry-over from other donors' samples.

V and J are TRBV4-1 and TRBJ2-7; a weak D match, TRBD2 (5 bases). The V and J ends lost 0 bases and 2 bases respectively, with 11 bases between them. CDR1 and CDR2 (germline): MGHRA, YSYEKL. The length of the CDR3 is 15 residues. The CDR3 loop reads CASSQDPTGTYEQYF. The CDR3 DNA sequence: TGCGCCAGCAGCCAAGATCCCACGGGAACCTACGAGCAGTACTTC.

This chain connects TRBV5-1 to TRBJ2-7; D is perhaps TRBD1 (7 bases). CDR1 is SGHRS, CDR2 YFSETQ, per germline. V shed 4 bases and J shed 2 bases, with 16 bases lying between them. The CDR3 has 15 residues. The CDR3 region has the DNA TGCGCCAGCAGCCAGAGACAGGGAGGTGCCTACGAGCAGTACTTC. It translates to CASSQRQGGAYEQYF.

CDR3: CASSVAEGGTEAFF. CDR3 DNA: TGTGCCAGCAGCGTAGCCGAGGGGGGCACTGAAGCTTTCTTT. The chain joins TRBV9 to TRBJ1-1, with D perhaps matching TRBD1 (6 bases). The germline gives CDR1 SGDLS, CDR2 YYNGEE. V dropped 0 bases and J dropped 4 bases, with 10 bases sitting between them. The CDR3 is made up of 14 amino acids.

This clone has a single count. The J gene is TRBJ2-3, the V gene TRBV5-1; D is undetermined. The V and J ends lost 2 bases and 2 bases respectively, with 12 bases between them. The CDR3 sequence is 15 residues long. Per germline, CDR1 SGHRS and CDR2 YFSETQ. CDR3 DNA sequence: TGCGCCAGCAGCTTTAGTGGCCCTATCACAGATACGCAGTATTTT. Its protein product is CASSFSGPITDTQYF.

The chain links TRBV28 to TRBJ2-7; D may correspond to TRBD1 or TRBD2 (5 bases each). Germline assignment: CDR1 MDHEN and CDR2 SYDVKM. This CDR3 is built from 13 residues. V was cut by 7 bases and J by 4 bases, with 14 bases left in between. The CDR3 coding sequence is TGTGCCAGCAACCCGGGGCAGTCATACGAGCAGTACTTC. Translation: CASNPGQSYEQYF. Full variable domain (remainder filled in from reference TRBV28 and TRBJ2-7): DVKVTQSSRYLVKRTGEKVFLECVQDMDHENMFWYRQDPGLGLRLIYFSYDVKMKEKGDIPEGYSVSREKKERFSLILESASTNQTSMYLCASNPGQSYEQYFGPGTRLTVT.

The genes are TRBV30 and TRBJ2-1; D gene unclear. The CDR3 totals 14 residues. Germline CDR1 is GTSNPN and CDR2 is SVGIG (reference sequence). V shed 0 bases and J shed 7 bases, with 13 bases lying between them. CDR3 DNA: TGTGCCTGGAGTGTATCATGGGAACGAAATGAGCAGTTCTTC. Amino acids: CAWSVSWERNEQFF.

This chain links TRBV12-5 with TRBJ2-7, with D perhaps matching TRBD2 (5 bases). The ends were cut back, 7 bases at V and 3 bases at J, with 10 bases in the middle. The V gene's germline CDR1 is LGHNT and CDR2 FRNRAP. CDR3 length: 12 amino acids. This CDR3 is CASASRGYEQYF. The DNA for the CDR3 is TGTGCTAGTGCCAGTCGGGGCTACGAGCAGTACTTC.

This chain uses TRBV11-2 with TRBJ2-5; TRBD2 is a possible D gene (6 bases). The germline V and J ends were trimmed by 5 bases and 5 bases, with 18 bases remaining between them. The V gene's germline CDR1 is SGHAT and CDR2 FQNNGV. This CDR3 spans 15 amino acids. CDR3 nucleotide sequence: TGTGCCAGCAGCGCCGGAGGGGATGTCGGGGAGACCCAGTACTTC. Amino acids: CASSAGGDVGETQYF.

Comments on this clone: At the DNA level, this CDR3 is encoded by other sequences in the same sample as well. This chain uses TRBV7-3 with TRBJ2-5; the D gene is possibly TRBD2 (7 bases). Trimming took 3 bases from V and 5 from J, leaving 10 bases between them. In germline, CDR1 is SGHTA, CDR2 FQGTGA. The CDR3 covers 13 residues. The CDR3 sequence is CASSFTGGETQYF. The CDR3 bases are TGTGCCAGCAGCTTCACGGGGGGCGAGACCCAGTACTTC.

The V call is TRBV7-4, the J call TRBJ1-3, with D perhaps TRBD1 (5 bases). CDR1 is SGHVT and CDR2 is SQSDAQ in the germline V gene. The V gene lost 5 bases and the J gene lost 2 bases, with 13 bases spanning the gap. The CDR3 spans 15 residues. In DNA, the CDR3 is TGTGCCAGCAGCCCAAGGACGGACACTGGAAACACCATATATTTT. Translated, it gives CASSPRTDTGNTIYF.

The V call is TRBV27, the J call TRBJ2-1; TRBD2 is a possible D gene (6 bases). Trimming stripped 6 bases from V and 6 bases from J, with 18 bases between. Germline V gene data show CDR1 as MNHEY and CDR2 as SMNVEV (reference sequence). This CDR3 is 15 amino acids long. The CDR3 DNA reads TGTGCCAGCAGGGCGGGGCTCATCCTCCGCAATGAGCAGTTCTTC. Translation gives CASRAGLILRNEQFF.

This sequence joins TRBV5-1 and TRBJ1-2; no clear D. Germline CDR1 is SGHRS and CDR2 is YFSETQ. V was cut by 2 bases and J by 3 bases, with 8 bases left in between. The CDR3 extends over 13 amino acids. The CDR3 nucleotides read TGCGCCAGCAGCTTAGGCTCATACTATGGCTACACCTTC. It translates to CASSLGSYYGYTF.

The CDR3 region has the DNA TGTGCCAGCAGTGACTCATACATGACAGGGGTGGACACTGAAGCTTTCTTT. Translating gives CASSDSYMTGVDTEAFF. This chain links TRBV6-4 with TRBJ1-1; 8 bases match TRBD1. The junction had 9 bases not matched to a gene; V was cut back by 0 bases and J by 3 bases. The CDR3 runs to 17 residues. The germline V gene encodes CDR1 MRHNA and CDR2 SNTAGT.

The V gene is TRBV10-3, the J gene TRBJ1-4; tentatively, D is TRBD1 (6 bases). This CDR3 comprises 14 residues. Trimming removed 6 bases from V and 7 bases from J, with 15 bases in between. Germline CDR1 and CDR2: ENHRY and SYGVKD. CDR3 loop: CAIREEGQGEKLFF. In DNA, the CDR3 is TGTGCCATCAGAGAAGAGGGACAAGGTGAAAAACTGTTTTTT.

This clone occurred a few times. This rearrangement joins TRBV15 to TRBJ2-7; D call uncertain. Germline loops: CDR1 LNHNV, CDR2 YYDKDF (reference sequence). This CDR3 contains 13 residues. V was trimmed by 3 bases and J by 5 bases, leaving 11 bases between them. CDR3 sequence (DNA): TGTGCCACCAGCAGTCCCCCCGTCGACGAGCAGTACTTC. Its translation: CATSSPPVDEQYF.

The rearrangement uses TRBV6-6 and TRBJ2-3; no reliable D call. Germline loops: CDR1 MNHNY, CDR2 SVGAGI (reference sequence). The CDR3 is 14 residues long. The ends were cut back, 1 base at V and 2 bases at J, with 7 bases in the middle. The chain's CDR3 is CASSYLLNTDTQYF. Here the CDR3 DNA reads TGTGCCAGCAGTTACTTGCTCAACACAGATACGCAGTATTTT.

This rearrangement joins TRBV30 to TRBJ1-2, with 8 bases aligning to TRBD1. The germline CDR1 and CDR2 sequences are GTSNPN and SVGIG (reference sequence). CDR3 size: 15 residues. The trim removed 3 bases at V and 6 bases at J, leaving 12 bases unmatched. CDR3 in DNA: TGTGCCTGGAGCCCTAAGGACAGGGCCAAGGATGGCTACACCTTC. Translated, it gives CAWSPKDRAKDGYTF.

This sequence joins TRBV2 and TRBJ2-3; 7 nucleotides align to TRBD1. The J segment lost 3 bases and the V segment lost 5 bases, leaving 2 bases of the junction unmatched. This CDR3 comprises 13 residues. Germline values: CDR1 SNHLY, CDR2 FYNNEI. The DNA for the CDR3 is TGTGCCAGCAGTCCACAGGGGACAGATACGCAGTATTTT. Its translation is CASSPQGTDTQYF.

This rearrangement joins TRBV28 to TRBJ1-2; D not certain. Germline CDR1 MDHEN, CDR2 SYDVKM. The CDR3 runs 16 residues. V lost 1 base to trimming and J lost 2 bases, with 14 bases between them. CDR3 sequence (DNA): TGTGCCAGCAGTTTATTAGTATCGGGGATAAACTATGGCTACACCTTC. Translating it yields CASSLLVSGINYGYTF.

The CDR3 is CASSEQYGYTF. In DNA, the CDR3 is TGTGCCAGCAGTGAACAGTATGGCTACACCTTC. This chain uses TRBV2 with TRBJ1-2, with no clear D. Germline lookup yields CDR1 SNHLY and CDR2 FYNNEI. The length of the CDR3 is 11 residues. Trimming pared 2 bases from V and 5 bases from J, leaving 3 bases between.

The CDR3 is CASSLGMVRGIEPQHF. CDR3 sequence (DNA): TGTGCCAGCAGCTTAGGAATGGTCCGTGGTATTGAGCCCCAGCATTTT. V gene TRBV7-2 combines with J gene TRBJ1-5; D remains unclear. This CDR3 has 16 amino acids. The germline CDR1 and CDR2 sequences are SGHTA and FQGNSA. Trimming left V 1 base short and J 8 bases short, with 18 bases between.

This clone showed up just a few times. The chain carries TRBV29-1 and TRBJ2-2; D unresolved. This CDR3 has 14 residues. Germline lookup yields CDR1 SQVTM and CDR2 ANQGSEA. The V gene lost 1 base and the J gene lost 2 bases, with 8 bases spanning the gap. DNA for the CDR3: TGCAGCGTTGAAGGGAGTCCCAACACCGGGGAGCTGTTTTTT. This encodes CSVEGSPNTGELFF.

The CDR3 DNA reads TGCGCCAGCAGCCAAAGCCGGTCTGGGGAAAAACTGTTTTTT. It encodes CASSQSRSGEKLFF. This rearrangement joins TRBV4-1 to TRBJ1-4; D remains unclear. This CDR3 has 14 amino acids. Germline V gene data show CDR1 as MGHRA and CDR2 as YSYEKL. V was trimmed by 2 bases and J by 8 bases, leaving 12 bases between them.

The V gene is TRBV27, the J gene TRBJ2-1; a weak D match, TRBD2 (6 bases). The V end was cut by 2 bases, the J end by 5 bases, with 7 bases between. Germline V gene data show CDR1 as MNHEY and CDR2 as SMNVEV (reference sequence). The CDR3 is 13 residues long. CDR3 protein: CASSLGRHNEQFF. CDR3 DNA: TGTGCCAGCAGTTTAGGGAGGCACAATGAGCAGTTCTTC.

The V call is TRBV5-4, the J call TRBJ2-7; 10 bases are shared with TRBD1. Looked up from germline, CDR1 is SGHNT and CDR2 is YYREEE (reference sequence). Germline trimming cut 4 bases from V and 2 bases from J; bases unmatched to any gene: 6. The CDR3 runs 15 residues. For the CDR3, the DNA is TGTGCCAGCAGCCCAGGGACAGGGGTCCCCTACGAGCAGTACTTC. As protein: CASSPGTGVPYEQYF.

The chain is built from TRBV7-2 and TRBJ2-7; no clear D gene. CDR3 length: 14 residues. Trimming cost V 1 base and J 2 bases, with 9 bases left between them. Germline-derived CDR1 and CDR2 are SGHTA and FQGNSA. The CDR3: CASSLGVFPYEQYF. CDR3 DNA: TGTGCCAGCAGCTTAGGTGTATTCCCCTACGAGCAGTACTTC.

The J gene is TRBJ2-3, the V gene TRBV7-2; TRBD2 aligns across 8 bases. This CDR3 contains 14 residues. V lost 6 bases, J lost 2 bases, and 4 bases stayed unmatched. The V gene's germline CDR1 is SGHTA and CDR2 FQGNSA. This CDR3 reads CASRLSGDTDTQYF. The CDR3 nucleotides read TGTGCCAGCAGACTTAGCGGGGACACAGATACGCAGTATTTT.

This clone is categorized as large. CDR3 sequence: CASSSLKGDSGTEAFF. The DNA for the CDR3 is TGTGCCAGTAGTAGTTTAAAGGGGGACAGTGGGACTGAAGCTTTCTTT. V gene TRBV19 combines with J gene TRBJ1-1; 7 bases line up with TRBD1. V dropped 4 bases and J dropped 5; count of bases not matched to a gene: 13. This CDR3 has 16 amino acids. Germline CDR1 and CDR2: LNHDA and SQIVND (reference sequence).

With respect to this clone: At the DNA level, this CDR3 is encoded by other sequences in the same sample as well. This chain connects TRBV10-3 to TRBJ1-1; 7 nucleotides match TRBD1. This CDR3 comprises 14 residues. The germline V gene has CDR1 ENHRY and CDR2 SYGVKD. The J segment lost 2 bases and the V segment lost 2 bases, leaving 2 bases of the junction unmatched. CDR3 protein: CAISEPGGNTEAFF. The CDR3 bases are TGTGCCATCAGTGAGCCAGGGGGTAACACTGAAGCTTTCTTT.

V usage is TRBV7-2 and J usage is TRBJ2-1; 7 bases line up with TRBD1. The junction had 7 bases not matched to a gene; V was cut back by 1 base and J by 10 bases. This CDR3 is 14 amino acids long. The V gene's germline CDR1 is SGHTA and CDR2 FQGNSA. CDR3 sequence reads: CASSLVRLGGEQFF. CDR3 coding DNA: TGTGCCAGCAGCTTAGTTAGGTTAGGGGGCGAGCAGTTCTTC.

V and J are TRBV19 and TRBJ1-1; D is possibly TRBD1 (5 bases). The CDR3 extends over 14 amino acids. Trimming stripped 4 bases from V and 7 bases from J, with 16 bases between. Germline CDR1 LNHDA, CDR2 SQIVND (reference sequence). DNA for the CDR3: TGTGCCAGTAGTACCTCCCCGCAGGGTGGTGAAGCTTTCTTT. Its protein is CASSTSPQGGEAFF.

J is TRBJ1-5 and V is TRBV5-8; no clear D gene. Germline V lookup: CDR1 SGHTS, CDR2 YDEGEE. The CDR3 totals 14 residues. Trimming removed 0 bases at V and 7 bases at J, with 11 bases between. CDR3 nucleotides: TGTGCCAGCAGCTTGGGCCTAAAGGAACAGCCCCAGCATTTT. As protein: CASSLGLKEQPQHF.